These 28 T cell receptor beta chains were sequenced from one sample in a study of blood T cells in healthy people across ages. Next came a second PCR, run for roughly 6 to 11 cycles, which used a sample-barcoded 5' primer along with a J-beta primer mix. A single record per CDR3 protein comes from TCRdb applying MiXCR to the 5' RACE reads. The sample includes some 1.5 million distinct CDR3 sequences, roughly 30% of them seen just once. The specimen sequenced was blood. The receptors derive from a young woman in good health.

The V and J genes are TRBV20-1 and TRBJ1-1; D is uncertain. The germline V gene has CDR1 DFQATT and CDR2 SNEGSKA (reference sequence). The CDR3 length is 11 residues. The CDR3 sequence is CSAQSNTEAFF. CDR3 sequence (DNA): TGCAGCGCACAGTCGAACACTGAAGCTTTCTTT.

This clonotype was seen ten or more times. This rearrangement joins TRBV12-3 or TRBV12-4 to TRBJ2-7; unclear D gene. With 7 bases removed from V and 4 bases from J, the gap between germline ends came to 17 bases. This CDR3 contains 14 residues. CDR3 in DNA: TGTGCCAGCAACCGGGCCTCGAGGATGTACGAGCAGTACTTC. It specifies CASNRASRMYEQYF.

In the case of this clonotype: A clone one base away is much larger, so this may be a read error. The rearrangement links TRBV20-1 to TRBJ1-2; D is undetermined. The CDR3 has 13 amino acids. Germline CDR1 DFQATT, CDR2 SNEGSKA (reference sequence). Between the trimmed V and J ends, which lost 2 bases and 6 bases, there was a span of 13 bases. Here the CDR3 DNA reads TGCAGTGCTAGACCGGGAGGGATCCATGGCTACACCTTC. Translated, it gives CSARPGGIHGYTF.

The rearrangement links TRBV5-6 to TRBJ2-5, with 11 bases that match TRBD2. CDR3 length: 14 amino acids. CDR1 and CDR2 (germline): SGHDT, YYEEEE. The junction had 6 bases not matched to a gene; V was cut back by 4 bases and J by 7 bases. CDR3 sequence (DNA): TGTGCCAGCAGCACGGGACTAGCGGTGGGGACCCAGTACTTC. Its protein is CASSTGLAVGTQYF.

The V and J genes are TRBV5-1 and TRBJ2-1; 7 nucleotides agree with TRBD2. V lost 2 bases and J lost 6; bases outside the gene matches: 8. Germline values: CDR1 SGHRS, CDR2 YFSETQ. The CDR3 spans 15 residues. CDR3 region: CASSLRAGTFNEQFF. CDR3 bases: TGCGCCAGCAGCTTAAGAGCGGGAACTTTCAATGAGCAGTTCTTC.

This clonotype has more than one count but fewer than ten. The rearrangement joins TRBV6-2 or TRBV6-3 to TRBJ2-7; D possibly uses TRBD1 or TRBD2 (5 bases each). V lost 5 bases and J lost 6, with 8 bases in between. The CDR3 contains 11 residues. The V gene's germline CDR1 is MNHEY and CDR2 SVGEGT. CDR3 in DNA: TGTGCCAGCAGTACGGGACGCGAGCAGTACTTC. This codes for CASSTGREQYF.

The CDR3 loop reads CASTPGQEDPSPLHF. The CDR3 DNA follows: TGCGCCAGCACCCCGGGACAGGAGGATCCTTCACCCCTCCACTTT. The V gene is TRBV5-1, the J gene TRBJ1-6; 8 nucleotides agree with TRBD1. The CDR3 runs to 15 residues. CDR1 is SGHRS and CDR2 is YFSETQ in the germline V gene. Trimming took 6 bases from V and 9 from J; bases not matched to a gene: 11. Filled out from reference TRBV5-1 and TRBJ1-6, the complete variable domain reads KAGVTQTPRYLIKTRGQQVTLSCSPISGHRSVSWYQQTPGQGLQFLFEYFSETQRNKGNFPGRFSGRQFSNSRSEMNVSTLELGDSALYLCASTPGQEDPSPLHFGNGTRLTVT.

This clonotype was seen a few times. Relative to the germline gene, one junction end is altered; a read error may explain this. The V call is TRBV12-3 or TRBV12-4, the J call TRBJ1-1; D possibly corresponds to TRBD1 (5 bases). The CDR3 spans 15 residues. CDR3 nucleotide sequence: TGTACCAGCAGTTTGAGGTCGAGCGGGGGCACTGAAGCTTTCTTT. Protein sequence: CTSSLRSSGGTEAFF.

Notes on this clonotype: A junction boundary mismatches the germline segment, possibly from a read error. This chain uses TRBV12-3 or TRBV12-4 with TRBJ1-4; D is possibly TRBD1 (6 bases). The CDR3 extends over 18 amino acids. The DNA of the CDR3 is TGTGCCAGCAGTTTCCTCGAGGGGGTCCCCATAAAAGACGAAAAACGGTTTTTT. Translating gives CASSFLEGVPIKDEKRFF.

This clonotype was detected many times. The genes are TRBV29-1 and TRBJ2-7, with TRBD2 as a possible D gene (5 bases). This CDR3 spans 14 amino acids. V was shortened by 4 bases and J by 3 bases, with 16 bases between the two germline ends. In germline, CDR1 is SQVTM, CDR2 ANQGSEA. CDR3 residues: CSVAHMTGIYEQYF. The DNA for the CDR3 is TGCAGCGTTGCCCACATGACGGGGATCTACGAGCAGTACTTC.

This clonotype appeared many times. The CDR3 bases are TGCGCCAGCAGCCCTCGGACAGGCGGGGCATACGAGCAGTACTTC. Amino acids: CASSPRTGGAYEQYF. This rearrangement joins TRBV4-3 to TRBJ2-7, with D maybe TRBD1 (7 bases). Germline assignment: CDR1 LGHNA and CDR2 YSLEER. The ends were cut back, 4 bases at V and 4 bases at J, with 17 bases in the middle. The CDR3 runs 15 residues.

This clonotype was seen once. With a much larger clone just one base away, this may be a read error. V is TRBV20-1 and J is TRBJ1-5, with D uncertain. The germline V gene has CDR1 DFQATT and CDR2 SNEGSKA (reference sequence). The CDR3 is 17 residues long. CDR3 in amino acids: CSARDPRARAPNQSQHF. The CDR3 DNA is TGCAGTGCTAGAGATCCCCGGGCACGAGCCCCCAATCAGTCCCAGCATTTT.

About this clonotype: Since a much larger clone is just one base distant, this may be a read error. The chain uses TRBV10-3 and TRBJ2-4; D possibly corresponds to TRBD2 (6 bases). CDR1 ENHRY and CDR2 SYGVKD come from the germline V gene. V was shortened by 8 bases and J by 13 bases, with 15 bases between the two germline ends. The CDR3 is 11 amino acids. Here the CDR3 reads CAIARGNEQYF. Here the CDR3 DNA reads TGTGCCATCGCCCGGGGGAATGAGCAGTACTTC.

This clonotype was seen a handful of times. The genes are TRBV29-1 and TRBJ2-3; TRBD2 is a possible D gene (5 bases). The CDR3 has 17 amino acids. The V gene's germline CDR1 is SQVTM and CDR2 ANQGSEA. Trimming shortened V by 4 bases and J by 4 bases, and 24 bases separated the two germline ends. The CDR3 nucleotides read TGCAGCGTTGCCCGACTATCAGGACCGAGGAGCTCAGATACGCAGTATTTT. Encoded protein: CSVARLSGPRSSDTQYF.

This clonotype was counted a few times. J is TRBJ1-1 and V is TRBV7-9; 7 bases agree with TRBD1. CDR1 is SEHNR, CDR2 FQNEAQ, per germline (reference sequence). CDR3 length equals 16 residues. The V gene end was trimmed by 6 bases and the J gene end by 0 bases; junction bases not matched to a gene: 10. The CDR3 nucleotides read TGTGCCAGCAGTTATGGCCGGGACAGCATGAACACTGAAGCTTTCTTT. Its translation is CASSYGRDSMNTEAFF.

The chain uses TRBV7-2 and TRBJ2-3, with 8 bases aligning to TRBD2. Germline-derived CDR1 and CDR2 are SGHTA and FQGNSA. V lost 3 bases to trimming and J lost 1 base; unmatched junction nucleotides: 6. This CDR3 region has 16 residues. CDR3 bases: TGTGCCAGCAGCTTCTACGGGAGGGGGGGCACAGATACGCAGTATTTT. Protein: CASSFYGRGGTDTQYF. The full variable domain, with the rest looked up from reference TRBV7-2 and TRBJ2-3, is GAGVSQSPSNKVTEKGKDVELRCDPISGHTALYWYRQSLGQGLEFLIYFQGNSAPDKSGLPSDRFSAERTGGSVSTLTIQRTQQEDSAVYLCASSFYGRGGTDTQYFGPGTRLTVL.

This chain links TRBV2 with TRBJ1-2, with D hard to call. Germline V lookup: CDR1 SNHLY, CDR2 FYNNEI. CDR3 length: 14 amino acids. Trimming stripped 7 bases from V and 4 bases from J, with 16 bases between. The CDR3 DNA reads as TGTGCCAGCAAAGGGCAGGAAAATAGCTATGGCTACACCTTC. Translating it yields CASKGQENSYGYTF.

This clonotype was detected only a few times. V usage is TRBV12-5 and J usage is TRBJ2-3; 11 positions match TRBD2. The germline CDR1 and CDR2 sequences are LGHNT and FRNRAP. The trim removed 0 bases at V and 5 bases at J, leaving 1 base unmatched. CDR3 length: 15 amino acids. The CDR3 DNA is TGTGCTAGTGGTTTGGTTACTAGCGGGGGAGATACGCAGTATTTT. Protein sequence: CASGLVTSGGDTQYF. Variable domain in full (rest from reference TRBV12-5 and TRBJ2-3): DARVTQTPRHKVTEMGQEVTMRCQPILGHNTVFWYRQTMMQGLELLAYFRNRAPLDDSGMPKDRFSAEMPDATLATLKIQPSEPRDSAVYFCASGLVTSGGDTQYFGPGTRLTVL.

The sample holds a few counts of this clonotype. This chain connects TRBV5-1 to TRBJ2-7; D may be TRBD1 (6 bases). The V gene lost 6 bases and the J gene lost 2 bases, with 18 bases spanning the gap. The CDR3 sequence is 15 residues long. Germline V gene data show CDR1 as SGHRS and CDR2 as YFSETQ. The chain's CDR3 is CASKAKLQGAYEQYF. The CDR3 DNA follows: TGCGCCAGCAAAGCGAAATTACAGGGCGCCTACGAGCAGTACTTC.

Ten or more counts support this clonotype. The V and J genes are TRBV12-3 or TRBV12-4 and TRBJ1-5; D is undetermined. Trimming left V 3 bases short and J 5 bases short, with 11 bases between. The CDR3 runs 14 residues. In DNA form, the CDR3 reads TGTGCCAGCAGTTTGGGTCAGAGCTATCAGCCCCAGCATTTT. This encodes CASSLGQSYQPQHF.

This clonotype occurred a few times. This rearrangement joins TRBV28 to TRBJ1-2, with D perhaps matching TRBD1 (5 bases). Germline V CDR1 and CDR2: MDHEN, SYDVKM. The ends were cut back, 5 bases at V and 4 bases at J, with 20 bases in the middle. CDR3 length equals 16 residues. The CDR3 loop is CASSLATTGPRYGYTF. The CDR3 DNA sequence: TGTGCCAGCAGTCTCGCTACTACAGGCCCCCGCTATGGCTACACCTTC.

Remarks on this clonotype: The final CDR3 position lacks the conserved phenylalanine or tryptophan, pointing to a likely read error. The chain couples TRBV19 to TRBJ2-5, with TRBD2 identical over 15 bases. Germline CDR1 LNHDA, CDR2 SQIVND (reference sequence). This CDR3 spans 17 amino acids. With V trimmed by 5 bases and J by 6 bases, 10 bases remained unmatched. The CDR3 reads CASSVGLAGGPQKTQYS. CDR3 DNA: TGTGCCAGTAGTGTCGGACTAGCGGGAGGGCCTCAAAAGACCCAGTACTCC.

The chain recombines TRBV5-6 with TRBJ2-1; tentatively, D is TRBD1 or TRBD2 (5 bases each). The CDR3 is made up of 12 amino acids. Trimming left V 6 bases short and J 10 bases short, with 14 bases between. In germline, CDR1 is SGHDT, CDR2 YYEEEE. The CDR3 loop is CASTSRGPEQFF. CDR3 nucleotides: TGTGCCAGCACCTCTAGGGGACCGGAGCAGTTCTTC.

This rearrangement joins TRBV29-1 to TRBJ2-5; TRBD2 might be the D (5 bases). The germline CDR1 and CDR2 sequences are SQVTM and ANQGSEA. Between the trimmed V and J ends, which lost 8 bases and 4 bases, there was a span of 17 bases. The CDR3 sequence is 13 residues long. CDR3 sequence reads: CSPYSPGRETQYF. CDR3 sequence (DNA): TGCAGCCCCTACTCTCCGGGGAGAGAGACCCAGTACTTC.

This clonotype turned up a few times. The chain employs TRBV12-5 and TRBJ2-3; D ambiguous. Germline V gives CDR1 LGHNT, CDR2 FRNRAP. V was shortened by 0 bases and J by 6 bases, with 10 bases between the two germline ends. This CDR3 spans 14 amino acids. The CDR3 nucleotides are TGTGCTAGTGGTTTGGTGGGCGAGGCTGATACGCAGTATTTT. Translating gives CASGLVGEADTQYF.

The rearrangement uses TRBV7-2 and TRBJ2-5, with D unresolved. Germline assignment: CDR1 SGHTA and CDR2 FQGNSA. The V end lost 0 bases, the J end lost 1 base, and 9 bases lay between the germline ends. This CDR3 region has 15 residues. The CDR3 sequence: CASSLAPTSQETQYF. Here the CDR3 DNA reads TGTGCCAGCAGCTTAGCCCCGACCAGCCAAGAGACCCAGTACTTC.

This clonotype was seen ten or more times. V usage is TRBV28 and J usage is TRBJ2-4; D unclear. With 7 bases removed from V and 2 bases from J, the gap between germline ends came to 18 bases. Germline values: CDR1 MDHEN, CDR2 SYDVKM. The CDR3 runs to 16 residues. DNA of the CDR3: TGTGCCAGCACCCCTATTTTCTCTCCCTCCAAAAACATTCAGTACTTC. Protein sequence: CASTPIFSPSKNIQYF. The full variable domain, completed using reference TRBV28 and TRBJ2-4, is DVKVTQSSRYLVKRTGEKVFLECVQDMDHENMFWYRQDPGLGLRLIYFSYDVKMKEKGDIPEGYSVSREKKERFSLILESASTNQTSMYLCASTPIFSPSKNIQYFGAGTRLSVL.

This clonotype was detected ten times or more. V and J are TRBV7-2 and TRBJ1-5; maybe TRBD1 (5 bases). The CDR3 length is 13 residues. The germline V and J ends were trimmed by 3 bases and 4 bases, with 7 bases remaining between them. Germline V lookup: CDR1 SGHTA, CDR2 FQGNSA. The CDR3 spells CASSLTANQPQHF. In nucleotides, the CDR3 is TGTGCCAGCAGCTTGACAGCAAATCAGCCCCAGCATTTT.